Below, 24 T cell receptor beta chains from the same sample are listed, as sequenced in a study of T cell changes during pregnancy in multiple sclerosis (dated by TCRdb to about 2019). Library prep was done by the immunoSEQ multiplex PCR assay. As stored in TCRdb, this immuneACCESS dataset retains in-frame rearrangements with V and J assigned. A fraction of the clones does not appear; measured against another copy, unresolved V genes explain less than half of the discrepancy, and the remainder lacks a known reason. In this sample the table shows some 60,000 clones, more than 85% of which occur a single time. The top ten constitute about 0.4% of the sample. The source material was CD4+ T cells from peripheral blood mononuclear cells, sampled in the third trimester of pregnancy. These receptors all come from a female donor with multiple sclerosis, enrolled in a pregnancy study.

The V call is TRBV10-3, the J call TRBJ1-2; no clear D gene. Trimming shortened V by 4 bases and J by 0 bases, and 12 bases separated the two germline ends. Germline CDR1 ENHRY, CDR2 SYGVKD. The length of the CDR3 is 15 residues. CDR3 residues: CAISGAVVTNYGYTF. The CDR3 coding sequence is TGTGCCATCAGTGGGGCAGTGGTGACTAACTATGGCTACACCTTC.

The V and J genes are TRBV6-5 and TRBJ1-2; D is possibly TRBD1 (5 bases). This CDR3 spans 15 amino acids. The V gene's germline CDR1 is MNHEY and CDR2 SVGAGI. Trimming stripped 2 bases from V and 4 bases from J, with 14 bases between. The CDR3 here is CASSYGGGVGYGYTF. Here the CDR3 DNA reads TGTGCCAGCAGTTACGGGGGAGGGGTAGGCTATGGCTACACCTTC.

The CDR3 nucleotides are TGTGCCAGCCACTTCTCAGGGTCTGGAAACACCATATATTTT. Its translation is CASHFSGSGNTIYF. This chain joins TRBV19 and TRBJ1-3; tentatively, D is TRBD1 (5 bases). Germline V gives CDR1 LNHDA, CDR2 SQIVND (reference sequence). V was cut by 9 bases and J by 1 base, with 13 bases left in between. The CDR3 has 14 residues.

V gene TRBV4-1 combines with J gene TRBJ1-2; D is possibly TRBD1 (5 bases). Trimming left V 1 base short and J 2 bases short, with 17 bases between. This CDR3 spans 17 amino acids. The V gene's germline CDR1 is MGHRA and CDR2 YSYEKL. The CDR3 spells CASSQVSDRVKNYGYTF. As DNA, the CDR3 is TGCGCCAGCAGCCAAGTCTCCGACAGAGTAAAGAACTATGGCTACACCTTC.

The rearrangement uses TRBV6-5 and TRBJ2-1; 10 bases are shared with TRBD2. Unmatched junction bases numbered 7, after V lost 6 bases and J lost 5 bases. The CDR3 covers 15 residues. Germline V gives CDR1 MNHEY, CDR2 SVGAGI. CDR3 in amino acids: CASSRSSGRNNEQFF. CDR3 DNA: TGTGCCAGCAGCCGTAGTAGCGGGAGGAACAATGAGCAGTTCTTC.

The chain combines TRBV2 with TRBJ2-1; 11 bases agree with TRBD2. Per germline, CDR1 SNHLY and CDR2 FYNNEI. The CDR3 is 13 amino acids. Germline trimming cut 6 bases from V and 14 bases from J; bases unmatched to any gene: 9. The CDR3 sequence: CASRGSGRGGEFF. CDR3 in DNA: TGTGCCAGCAGGGGTAGCGGGAGGGGGGGGGAGTTCTTC.

The rearrangement links TRBV7-2 to TRBJ1-2; 7 positions agree with TRBD1. Germline V gene data show CDR1 as SGHTA and CDR2 as FQGNSA. The CDR3 runs to 14 residues. The junction had 6 bases not matched to a gene; V was cut back by 4 bases and J by 4 bases. The DNA of the CDR3 is TGTGCCAGCAGCTCACAGACAGGGCCCTATGGCTACACCTTC. This translates into CASSSQTGPYGYTF.

CDR3 in amino acids: CASSQQGGYGYTF. Here the CDR3 DNA reads TGTGCCAGCAGTCAACAGGGGGGATATGGCTACACCTTC. The gene calls are TRBV6-5 and TRBJ1-2; 8 nucleotides align to TRBD1. Germline V gives CDR1 MNHEY, CDR2 SVGAGI. This CDR3 spans 13 amino acids. V lost 5 bases, J lost 5 bases, and 4 bases stayed unmatched.

V usage is TRBV6-5 and J usage is TRBJ1-2, with TRBD1 as a possible D gene (5 bases). Germline CDR1 MNHEY, CDR2 SVGAGI. V was clipped by 0 bases and J by 7 bases, with 12 bases between them. The CDR3 totals 14 residues. CDR3 loop: CASSYSSTQGGYTF. The CDR3 nucleotides read TGTGCCAGCAGTTACTCTTCGACTCAGGGTGGCTACACCTTC.

The V and J genes are TRBV18 and TRBJ1-4; the D gene is possibly TRBD1 (5 bases). This CDR3 contains 15 residues. CDR1 is KGHSH, CDR2 LQKENI, per germline. V lost 1 base, J lost 6 bases, and 12 bases lay in between. The CDR3 protein is CASSPRGGSDEKLFF. The CDR3 DNA follows: TGTGCCAGCTCACCACGTGGGGGGTCGGATGAAAAACTGTTTTTT.

V is TRBV10-2 and J is TRBJ1-1, with 10 bases lining up with TRBD1. The trim removed 4 bases at V and 2 bases at J, leaving 10 bases unmatched. CDR1 WSHSY and CDR2 SAAADI come from the germline V gene. The CDR3 length is 17 residues. Written as DNA, the CDR3 is TGCGCCAGCAGTGCGCCCCGGGACAGGGGAAAAAACACTGAAGCTTTCTTT. As protein: CASSAPRDRGKNTEAFF.

J is TRBJ1-3 and V is TRBV6-1, with D possibly being TRBD1 (5 bases). This CDR3 is 15 amino acids long. Trimming removed 2 bases at V and 3 bases at J, with 11 bases between. Germline CDR1 is MNHNS and CDR2 is SASEGT. The CDR3 is CASSEPGLDGNTIYF. CDR3 nucleotide sequence: TGTGCCAGCAGTGAACCAGGGTTGGATGGAAACACCATATATTTT.

V gene TRBV5-1 combines with J gene TRBJ2-2; maybe TRBD2 (7 bases). Trimming cost V 1 base and J 0 bases, with 10 bases left between them. CDR1 SGHRS and CDR2 YFSETQ come from the germline V gene. The CDR3 consists of 16 residues. The CDR3 bases are TGCGCCAGCAGCTTGACGGGGGGCTCGAACACCGGGGAGCTGTTTTTT. Encoded protein: CASSLTGGSNTGELFF.

The chain links TRBV9 to TRBJ1-1, with a possible D match to TRBD1 (5 bases). From germline, CDR1 is SGDLS and CDR2 YYNGEE. Trimming removed 2 bases from V and 0 bases from J, with 11 bases in between. The CDR3 is 15 amino acids. CDR3 bases: TGTGCCAGCAGCGTTACAGGATACATGAACACTGAAGCTTTCTTT. It yields the protein CASSVTGYMNTEAFF. Looking up the rest from reference TRBV9 and TRBJ1-1 gives the full variable domain: DSGVTQTPKHLITATGQRVTLRCSPRSGDLSVYWYQQSLDQGLQFLIQYYNGEERAKGNILERFSAQQFPDLHSELNLSSLELGDSALYFCASSVTGYMNTEAFFGQGTRLTVV.

The chain uses TRBV2 and TRBJ2-4; 10 nucleotides match TRBD2. Germline CDR1 is SNHLY and CDR2 is FYNNEI. V gave up 9 bases and J gave up 5 bases; unmatched junction bases: 16. This CDR3 comprises 17 residues. Here the CDR3 reads CARQGQTGTSDENIQYF. The CDR3, as DNA: TGTGCCAGACAGGGCCAAACCGGGACTAGCGATGAAAACATTCAGTACTTC.

V is TRBV19 and J is TRBJ2-1; TRBD2 matches at 11 bases. CDR1 and CDR2 (germline): LNHDA, SQIVND (reference sequence). The ends lost 5 bases at V and 4 bases at J; junction bases unmatched: 10. CDR3 size: 17 residues. CDR3 nucleotide sequence: TGTGCCAGTAGTCCATATCCGGGACTAGCGGAATACAATGAGCAGTTCTTC. As protein: CASSPYPGLAEYNEQFF.

V usage is TRBV28 and J usage is TRBJ2-5; D might be TRBD1 (5 bases). The CDR3 length is 13 residues. The V gene's germline CDR1 is MDHEN and CDR2 SYDVKM. V gave up 7 bases and J gave up 2 bases, with 11 bases separating them. In DNA, the CDR3 is TGTGCCAGCACCGCGAAGGGGCAAGAGACCCAGTACTTC. It encodes CASTAKGQETQYF.

This chain connects TRBV5-1 to TRBJ1-1, with 7 positions matching TRBD1. Unmatched junction bases numbered 3, after V lost 4 bases and J lost 0 bases. The V gene's germline CDR1 is SGHRS and CDR2 YFSETQ. CDR3 size: 14 residues. CDR3: CASSVQGMNTEAFF. CDR3 nucleotide sequence: TGCGCCAGCAGCGTACAGGGGATGAACACTGAAGCTTTCTTT.

CDR3 nucleotide sequence: TGTGCCAGCAGTTACAAGACAGGTTTGAACACTGAAGCTTTCTTT. Amino acids: CASSYKTGLNTEAFF. The gene calls are TRBV6-5 and TRBJ1-1, with D perhaps TRBD1 (6 bases). In germline, CDR1 is MNHEY, CDR2 SVGAGI. Trimming stripped 2 bases from V and 0 bases from J, with 10 bases between. The CDR3 sequence is 15 residues long.

This clone showed up just a few times. The gene calls are TRBV4-1 and TRBJ1-2; the D gene is possibly TRBD1 (5 bases). The CDR3 is 13 residues long. V lost 3 bases, J lost 6 bases, and 11 bases lay in between. CDR1 and CDR2 (germline): MGHRA, YSYEKL. Written as DNA, the CDR3 is TGCGCCAGCAGCCATGATCCAGGGAATGGCTACACCTTC. Its protein is CASSHDPGNGYTF.

The chain joins TRBV18 to TRBJ2-2; 8 bases are a match to TRBD2. Germline values: CDR1 KGHSH, CDR2 LQKENI. Trimming cost V 2 bases and J 5 bases; bases outside gene matches: 4. The CDR3 runs 15 residues. In DNA, the CDR3 is TGTGCCAGCTCACCAGGCGGGAGGTGGACCGGGGAGCTGTTTTTT. Translating gives CASSPGGRWTGELFF.

V is TRBV29-1 and J is TRBJ1-1; 7 nucleotides align to TRBD1. CDR1 and CDR2 from the germline V gene are SQVTM and ANQGSEA. The CDR3 extends over 13 amino acids. The trim removed 4 bases at V and 3 bases at J, leaving 5 bases unmatched. CDR3 sequence: CSVAGQLDTEAFF. In DNA, the CDR3 is TGCAGCGTTGCGGGACAGTTAGACACTGAAGCTTTCTTT.

The rearrangement uses TRBV6-6 and TRBJ1-4, with D maybe TRBD1 (6 bases). CDR1 is MNHNY, CDR2 SVGAGI, per germline (reference sequence). The CDR3 has 13 amino acids. V dropped 6 bases and J dropped 3 bases, with 8 bases sitting between them. The CDR3 sequence is CASRQGPNEKLFF. The CDR3 region has the DNA TGTGCCAGCAGACAGGGACCTAATGAAAAACTGTTTTTT.

The rearrangement links TRBV19 to TRBJ2-5; TRBD2 agrees at 8 bases. V was pared by 4 bases and J by 5 bases, with 15 bases of the junction left unmatched. CDR3 length: 17 amino acids. Germline lookup yields CDR1 LNHDA and CDR2 SQIVND (reference sequence). The CDR3 sequence is CASSTLPLAGGLETQYF. The DNA for the CDR3 is TGTGCCAGTAGTACCCTTCCTTTGGCGGGGGGCCTGGAGACCCAGTACTTC.